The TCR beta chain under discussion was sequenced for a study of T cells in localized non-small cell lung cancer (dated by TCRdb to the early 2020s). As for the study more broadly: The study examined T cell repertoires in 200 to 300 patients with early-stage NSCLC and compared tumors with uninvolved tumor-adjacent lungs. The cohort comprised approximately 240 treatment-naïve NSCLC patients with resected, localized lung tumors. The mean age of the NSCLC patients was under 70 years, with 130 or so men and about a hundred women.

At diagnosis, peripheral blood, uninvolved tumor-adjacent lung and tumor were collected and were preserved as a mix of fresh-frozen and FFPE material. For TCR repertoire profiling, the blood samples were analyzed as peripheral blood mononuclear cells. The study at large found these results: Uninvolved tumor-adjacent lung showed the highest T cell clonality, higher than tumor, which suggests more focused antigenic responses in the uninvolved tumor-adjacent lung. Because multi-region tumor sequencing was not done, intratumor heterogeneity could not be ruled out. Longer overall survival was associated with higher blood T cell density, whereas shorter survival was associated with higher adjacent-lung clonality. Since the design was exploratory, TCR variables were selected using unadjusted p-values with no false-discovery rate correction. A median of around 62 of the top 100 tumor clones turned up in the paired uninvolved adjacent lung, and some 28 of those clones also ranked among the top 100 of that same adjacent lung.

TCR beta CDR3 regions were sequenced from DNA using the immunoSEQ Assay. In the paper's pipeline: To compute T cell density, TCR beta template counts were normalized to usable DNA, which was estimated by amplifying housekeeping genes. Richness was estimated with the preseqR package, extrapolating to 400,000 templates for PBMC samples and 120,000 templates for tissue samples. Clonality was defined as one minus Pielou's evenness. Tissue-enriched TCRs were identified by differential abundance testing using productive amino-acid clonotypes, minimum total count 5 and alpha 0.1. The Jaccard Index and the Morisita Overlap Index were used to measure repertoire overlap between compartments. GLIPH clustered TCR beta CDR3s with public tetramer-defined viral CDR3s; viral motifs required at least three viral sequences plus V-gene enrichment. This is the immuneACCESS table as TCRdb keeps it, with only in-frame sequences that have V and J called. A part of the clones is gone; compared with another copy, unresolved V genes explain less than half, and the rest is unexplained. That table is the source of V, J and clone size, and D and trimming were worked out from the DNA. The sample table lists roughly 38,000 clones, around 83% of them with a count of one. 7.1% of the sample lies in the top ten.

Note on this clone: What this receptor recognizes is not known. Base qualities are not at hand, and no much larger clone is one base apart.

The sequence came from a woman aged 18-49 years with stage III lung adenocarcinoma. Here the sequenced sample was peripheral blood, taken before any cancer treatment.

The nucleotide sequence is given as TGTGCCAGCAGCCAAGATGGGACAGGCGCCGAAGATACGCAGTATTTT. This gives the protein CASSQDGTGAEDTQYF. The rearranged chain carries TRBV4-2 and TRBJ2-3; the junction holds 8 bases that match TRBD1. The germline V and J ends show losses of 0 bases and 5 bases respectively, and no gene match explains 7 bases of the junction. The germline V gene gives CDR1 as LGHNA and CDR2 as YNFKEQ. From the cysteine through the phenylalanine, the CDR3 covers 16 amino acids. The kept DNA is CDR3 alone, 48 bases in frame from the first base.